This TCR beta chain is drawn from a study of cytomegalovirus exposure and HLA in healthy donors. Points from the study as a whole: Both high specificity and high sensitivity reportedly marked the classifier's diagnosis of cytomegalovirus status. The study designated about 160 TCR beta chains cytomegalovirus-associated.

This PCR relied on a set of 60 Vbeta primers and 13 Jbeta primers. Sequencing used immunoSEQ multiplex PCR; TCRdb keeps in-frame clones, though not all of them. This sample has some 80,000 clones, with around 76% found just once. On this clone itself: Its specificity is unknown.

The V and J ends lost 3 bases and 5 bases respectively, with 8 bases between them. Germline V gene data show CDR1 as LNHDA and CDR2 as SQIVND (reference sequence). This CDR3 is 12 amino acids long. This chain uses TRBV19 with TRBJ2-7; D not certain. Sequencing input: PBMCs. This clonotype was obtained from a man in his late teens or twenties in good health and CMV-seropositive. As DNA, the CDR3 is TGTGCCAGTAGTATGAGTACGAACGAGCAGTACTTC. This translates into CASSMSTNEQYF. The entire variable domain, with the rest obtained from reference TRBV19 and TRBJ2-7, is as follows: DGGITQSPKYLFRKEGQNVTLSCEQNLNHDAMYWYRQDPGQGLRLIYYSQIVNDFQKGDIAEGYSVSREKKESFPLTVTSAQKNPTAFYLCASSMSTNEQYFGPGTRLTVT.